This entry lists 14 T cell receptor beta chains sequenced from one sample in a study of identical twins. MiXCR was run by TCRdb on the 5' RACE reads, yielding one entry per CDR3 protein. The sample carries 750,000 to 950,000 distinct CDR3 sequences, around 12% recorded once. The same sample was also used in a study of yellow fever vaccine responses in identical twins.

The specimen was PBMCs. These receptors were collected from a woman under 30 in good health.

The chain combines TRBV10-3 with TRBJ2-1; D assignment may be TRBD1 or TRBD2 (6 bases each). Germline-derived CDR1 and CDR2 are ENHRY and SYGVKD. V lost 3 bases to trimming and J lost 6 bases, with 15 bases between them. CDR3 length equals 15 residues. Here the CDR3 reads CAISDRGAGTNEQFF. CDR3 nucleotide sequence: TGTGCCATCAGTGATAGGGGGGCCGGAACCAATGAGCAGTTCTTC.

This rearrangement joins TRBV5-1 to TRBJ2-7; D perhaps matches TRBD1 (6 bases). Trimming cost V 0 bases and J 3 bases, with 25 bases left between them. Germline loops: CDR1 SGHRS, CDR2 YFSETQ. This CDR3 contains 19 residues. For the CDR3, the DNA is TGCGCCAGCAGCTTGGGACAAGGGACAAACTACCCACGGGACTACGAGCAGTACTTC. Protein sequence: CASSLGQGTNYPRDYEQYF.

This clonotype was counted ten times or more. The rearrangement joins TRBV10-3 to TRBJ2-3; TRBD1 is a possible D gene (6 bases). The CDR3 is made up of 16 amino acids. Germline V gene sequence: CDR1 ENHRY, CDR2 SYGVKD. V dropped 2 bases and J dropped 1 base, with 13 bases sitting between them. The CDR3 coding sequence is TGTGCCATCAGTGAGGCCGGGACAAGGGGCACAGATACGCAGTATTTT. It translates to CAISEAGTRGTDTQYF.

The chain uses TRBV15 and TRBJ1-4, with 7 bases that match TRBD1. The CDR3 length is 15 residues. With V trimmed by 0 bases and J by 8 bases, 6 bases remained unmatched. CDR1 and CDR2 (germline): LNHNV, YYDKDF (reference sequence). This chain's CDR3 is CATSRDGQGGEKLFF. The CDR3 DNA reads TGTGCCACCAGCAGAGATGGGCAGGGGGGCGAAAAACTGTTTTTT.

This clonotype was counted a few times. The rearrangement uses TRBV5-1 and TRBJ2-5; 10 bases align to TRBD1. V was pared by 4 bases and J by 1 base, with 7 bases of the junction left unmatched. Germline CDR1 SGHRS, CDR2 YFSETQ. The CDR3 length is 16 residues. CDR3 nucleotides: TGCGCCAGCAGCGTTGACAGGGGGCCAGTCCAAGAGACCCAGTACTTC. Protein: CASSVDRGPVQETQYF. The whole variable domain, filled in from reference TRBV5-1 and TRBJ2-5, reads KAGVTQTPRYLIKTRGQQVTLSCSPISGHRSVSWYQQTPGQGLQFLFEYFSETQRNKGNFPGRFSGRQFSNSRSEMNVSTLELGDSALYLCASSVDRGPVQETQYFGPGTRLLVL.

The count of this clonotype is one. The chain uses TRBV20-1 and TRBJ2-5, with 9 bases identical to TRBD1. The CDR3 has 13 residues. Germline lookup yields CDR1 DFQATT and CDR2 SNEGSKA (reference sequence). The V segment lost 6 bases and the J segment 4 bases; nucleotides outside the gene matches: 6. CDR3 region: CSAKDRGRETQYF. CDR3 nucleotides: TGCAGTGCCAAGGACAGGGGACGAGAGACCCAGTACTTC.

V is TRBV9 and J is TRBJ1-1, with D hard to call. The CDR3 length is 11 residues. V lost 0 bases, J lost 6 bases, and 3 bases lay in between. Germline V gene lookup returns CDR1 SGDLS and CDR2 YYNGEE. CDR3 sequence reads: CASSVVPEAFF. CDR3 in DNA: TGTGCCAGCAGCGTAGTACCTGAAGCTTTCTTT.

There are a few counts of this clonotype. The chain carries TRBV18 and TRBJ2-7, with D unclear. V lost 2 bases and J lost 0, with 8 bases in between. The CDR3 has 14 residues. Germline V gives CDR1 KGHSH, CDR2 LQKENI. This chain's CDR3 is CASSPAVSSYEQYF. CDR3 sequence (DNA): TGTGCCAGCTCACCAGCGGTGAGCTCCTACGAGCAGTACTTC.

This chain uses TRBV4-1 with TRBJ2-1; D is perhaps TRBD1 (6 bases). Trimming stripped 0 bases from V and 7 bases from J, with 19 bases between. CDR3 length equals 17 residues. The V gene's germline CDR1 is MGHRA and CDR2 YSYEKL. CDR3 protein: CASSQDSYRALRNEQFF. The DNA of the CDR3 is TGCGCCAGCAGCCAAGACTCGTACAGGGCCCTCCGGAATGAGCAGTTCTTC.

The genes are TRBV3-1 and TRBJ2-7; D not resolved. Per germline, CDR1 LGHDT and CDR2 YNNKEL (reference sequence). The CDR3 runs 14 residues. Trimming left V 5 bases short and J 2 bases short, with 13 bases between. In nucleotides, the CDR3 is TGTGCCAGCAGCTCCGGTAACACCCCCTACGAGCAGTACTTC. Translated: CASSSGNTPYEQYF.

The chain is built from TRBV25-1 and TRBJ2-1, with 7 bases fitting TRBD2. In germline, CDR1 is MGHDK, CDR2 SYGVNS. CDR3 size: 17 residues. The V gene end was trimmed by 3 bases and the J gene end by 7 bases; junction bases not matched to a gene: 15. CDR3 coding DNA: TGTGCCAGCAGTGATCTCCTCCTAGCGGATAAGGGTAATGAGCAGTTCTTC. It translates to CASSDLLLADKGNEQFF.

This clonotype has a count of ten or more. CDR3 DNA: TGTGCCAGCAGACTCGGACTAGCGGGAGCGTACAATGAGCAGTTCTTC. This gives the protein CASRLGLAGAYNEQFF. The gene calls are TRBV3-1 and TRBJ2-1; 13 nucleotides match TRBD2. V shed 6 bases and J 4 bases; nucleotides not matched to a gene: 6. Per the germline V gene, CDR1 is LGHDT and CDR2 is YNNKEL (reference sequence). This CDR3 is 16 amino acids long.

About this clonotype: One junction end disagrees with the germline gene, perhaps due to a read error. The gene calls are TRBV20-1 and TRBJ2-6; D is perhaps TRBD1 (5 bases). The CDR3 is made up of 17 amino acids. Per germline, CDR1 DFQATT and CDR2 SNEGSKA (reference sequence). Here the CDR3 reads CCAADTNPLAGANVLTF. Written as DNA, the CDR3 is TGCTGTGCTGCGGACACTAACCCATTAGCTGGGGCCAACGTCCTGACTTTC.

V and J are TRBV15 and TRBJ2-1; 9 bases map to TRBD2. Germline CDR1 LNHNV, CDR2 YYDKDF (reference sequence). The junction had 13 bases not matched to a gene; V was cut back by 3 bases and J by 7 bases. This CDR3 spans 17 amino acids. The CDR3 nucleotides read TGTGCCACCAGCAGGGGGATGGGGCGGGAGGGCCGGAATGAGCAGTTCTTC. Encoded protein: CATSRGMGREGRNEQFF. The full variable domain, its missing parts supplied by reference TRBV15 and TRBJ2-1, is DAMVIQNPRYQVTQFGKPVTLSCSQTLNHNVMYWYQQKSSQAPKLLFHYYDKDFNNEADTPDNFQSRRPNTSFCFLDIRSPGLGDTAMYLCATSRGMGREGRNEQFFGPGTRLTVL.